Listed below are T cell receptor beta chains from one sample, sequenced in a study of CD8 T cells in Susac syndrome. TCRdb used MiXCR to reprocess the immunoSEQ multiplex PCR reads, holding one entry per CDR3 protein. The table shows around 56,000 distinct CDR3 sequences, with roughly nine tenths occurring only once. Sequenced input: CD8+ T cells from PBMCs. These receptors came from a human donor in good health. Each CDR3 is given with its conserved first and last residue.

j_gene: TRBJ2-3; v_gene: TRBV13; CDR3aa: CASSLEDGDTQYF
j_gene: TRBJ2-3; v_gene: TRBV5-6; CDR3aa: CASSLGQAPDTQYF
j_gene: TRBJ2-7; v_gene: TRBV6-2/TRBV6-3; CDR3aa: CASSYLLGYEQYF
j_gene: TRBJ2-3; v_gene: TRBV5-5; CDR3aa: CASSLSASGGTQYF
j_gene: TRBJ1-5; v_gene: TRBV6-2/TRBV6-3; CDR3aa: CASRRDVNNQPQHF
j_gene: TRBJ2-7; v_gene: TRBV29-1; CDR3aa: CSAWTDISYEQYF
j_gene: TRBJ2-4; v_gene: TRBV5-5; CDR3aa: CASIKRGGGPQNIQYF
j_gene: TRBJ1-5; v_gene: TRBV5-4; CDR3aa: CASVRPGRSNQPQHF
j_gene: TRBJ2-7; v_gene: TRBV28; CDR3aa: CASSLSMYEQYF
j_gene: TRBJ2-7; v_gene: TRBV7-9; CDR3aa: CASSYQKGQGGYEQYF
j_gene: TRBJ2-3; v_gene: TRBV19; CDR3aa: CASSSAGGITDTQYF
j_gene: TRBJ1-1; v_gene: TRBV18; CDR3aa: CASSPASLEDPEAFF
j_gene: TRBJ1-5; v_gene: TRBV4-1; CDR3aa: CASSQRQGINQPQHF
j_gene: TRBJ2-2; v_gene: TRBV2; CDR3aa: CASMMNTGELFF
j_gene: TRBJ2-5; v_gene: TRBV27; CDR3aa: CASSLLSSQETQYF
j_gene: TRBJ2-2; v_gene: TRBV11-1; CDR3aa: CASSTMDDTGELFF
j_gene: TRBJ2-7; v_gene: TRBV25-1; CDR3aa: CASSATGGVAYEQYF
j_gene: TRBJ1-1; v_gene: TRBV7-9; CDR3aa: CASSSAGISEAFF
j_gene: TRBJ2-5; v_gene: TRBV29-1; CDR3aa: CSVEASPSGAPQETQYF
j_gene: TRBJ2-1; v_gene: TRBV27; CDR3aa: CASSLVGQGKREQFF
j_gene: TRBJ1-2; v_gene: TRBV11-2; CDR3aa: CASTLGMGQGAYGYTF
j_gene: TRBJ2-1; v_gene: TRBV9; CDR3aa: CASSPSMGAGNEQFF
j_gene: TRBJ1-1; v_gene: TRBV12-3/TRBV12-4; CDR3aa: CASESAGGAEAFF
j_gene: TRBJ2-2; v_gene: TRBV28; CDR3aa: CASSSGTGELFF
j_gene: TRBJ2-2; v_gene: TRBV5-1; CDR3aa: CASSLSYLAANTGELFF
j_gene: TRBJ2-1; v_gene: TRBV11-2; CDR3aa: CASSLDTEGAGNEQFF
j_gene: TRBJ1-4; v_gene: TRBV28; CDR3aa: CASSLQGQGEKLFF
j_gene: TRBJ1-2; v_gene: TRBV29-1; CDR3aa: CSAVTGGWYGYTF
j_gene: TRBJ2-2; v_gene: TRBV19; CDR3aa: CASGDRDRTGELFF
j_gene: TRBJ2-7; v_gene: TRBV5-1; CDR3aa: CASSLDPDRTSYEQYF
j_gene: TRBJ1-6; v_gene: TRBV7-9; CDR3aa: CASTGTGVNSPLHF
j_gene: TRBJ2-1; v_gene: TRBV5-6; CDR3aa: CASSIAGGYNEQFF
j_gene: TRBJ2-3; v_gene: TRBV5-6; CDR3aa: CASSLGIGGAAHTQYF
j_gene: TRBJ2-5; v_gene: TRBV29-1; CDR3aa: CSVEGLAGSGETQYF
j_gene: TRBJ1-1; v_gene: TRBV4-1; CDR3aa: CASSQGGAEAFF
j_gene: TRBJ2-1; v_gene: TRBV12-3/TRBV12-4; CDR3aa: CASSSDRAVNEQFF
j_gene: TRBJ2-5; v_gene: TRBV12-3/TRBV12-4; CDR3aa: CASSLHRQETQYF
j_gene: TRBJ2-2; v_gene: TRBV27; CDR3aa: CASSPRRTGVYTGELFF
j_gene: TRBJ1-2; v_gene: TRBV12-3/TRBV12-4; CDR3aa: CASSSGHSKREYYGYTF
j_gene: TRBJ2-1; v_gene: TRBV6-4; CDR3aa: CASSAHGTSGADEQFF
j_gene: TRBJ2-2; v_gene: TRBV28; CDR3aa: CASSLGPDTGELFF
j_gene: TRBJ2-2; v_gene: TRBV6-6; CDR3aa: CASTGRSTGELFF
j_gene: TRBJ2-1; v_gene: TRBV2; CDR3aa: CASTRQGAYNEQFF
j_gene: TRBJ2-1; v_gene: TRBV4-2; CDR3aa: CASSQEVQGASRPYNEQFF
j_gene: TRBJ1-5; v_gene: TRBV13; CDR3aa: CASSLGGEDPGRQPQHF
j_gene: TRBJ2-5; v_gene: TRBV6-5; CDR3aa: CASSYPIGTSEETQYF
j_gene: TRBJ2-7; v_gene: TRBV7-8; CDR3aa: CASSLGRGVGEQYF
j_gene: TRBJ1-1; v_gene: TRBV2; CDR3aa: CATGLWGTEAFF
j_gene: TRBJ2-1; v_gene: TRBV12-3/TRBV12-4; CDR3aa: CASSPRDSGDYNEQFF
j_gene: TRBJ2-1; v_gene: TRBV6-2/TRBV6-3; CDR3aa: CASSYKDWPRSLVF
j_gene: TRBJ2-3; v_gene: TRBV6-1; CDR3aa: CASSEAHTDTQYF
j_gene: TRBJ2-7; v_gene: TRBV3-1; CDR3aa: CASSRRDTSYEQYF
j_gene: TRBJ1-5; v_gene: TRBV2; CDR3aa: CASSEDSSNQPQHF
j_gene: TRBJ2-5; v_gene: TRBV27; CDR3aa: CASSYWPQETQYF
j_gene: TRBJ1-1; v_gene: TRBV20-1; CDR3aa: CSARGDRGDTEAFF
j_gene: TRBJ1-2; v_gene: TRBV4-1; CDR3aa: CASSLYPGPNYGYTF
j_gene: TRBJ1-5; v_gene: TRBV6-1; CDR3aa: CASTERAGFGQPQHF
j_gene: TRBJ2-3; v_gene: TRBV19; CDR3aa: CASSPDRGLGDTQYF
j_gene: TRBJ1-5; v_gene: TRBV4-1; CDR3aa: CASTSARGNQPQHF